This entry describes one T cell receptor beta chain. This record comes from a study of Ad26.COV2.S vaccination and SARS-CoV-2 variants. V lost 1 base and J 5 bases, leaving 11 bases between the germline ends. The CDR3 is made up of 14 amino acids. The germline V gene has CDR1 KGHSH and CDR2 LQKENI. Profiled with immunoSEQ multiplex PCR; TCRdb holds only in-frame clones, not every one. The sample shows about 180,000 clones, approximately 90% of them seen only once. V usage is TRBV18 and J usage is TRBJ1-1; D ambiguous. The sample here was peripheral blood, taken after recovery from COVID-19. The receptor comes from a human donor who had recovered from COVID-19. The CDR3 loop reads CASSPLGERTEAFF. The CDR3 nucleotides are TGTGCCAGCTCACCACTCGGGGAAAGGACTGAAGCTTTCTTT.